One sample yielded the 30 T cell receptor beta chains listed below, sequenced in a study of blood T cell repertoires in COVID-19. The protocol was immunoSEQ multiplex PCR, while the TCRdb copy is restricted to in-frame clones and leaves out a portion. Of 250,000 to 400,000 clones in the sample, roughly nine tenths were seen once. Sequenced sample: peripheral blood. The receptors derive from a woman younger than 45 with COVID-19, enrolled during active disease.

V usage is TRBV10-3 and J usage is TRBJ2-1; 13 nucleotides agree with TRBD2. Germline V lookup: CDR1 ENHRY, CDR2 SYGVKD. The CDR3 length is 15 residues. V lost 8 bases to trimming and J lost 6 bases; unmatched junction nucleotides: 7. CDR3 amino acids: CAIGPRTSGGNEQFF. In DNA, the CDR3 is TGTGCCATCGGTCCTAGGACTAGCGGGGGCAATGAGCAGTTCTTC.

The chain carries TRBV19 and TRBJ1-1, with a weak D call TRBD1 (6 bases). The CDR3 is 12 residues long. The germline V gene encodes CDR1 LNHDA and CDR2 SQIVND (reference sequence). The V end was cut by 6 bases, the J end by 1 base, with 6 bases between. The CDR3 nucleotides read TGTGCCAGTAGCAGGGGGAACACTGAAGCTTTCTTT. It translates to CASSRGNTEAFF.

The chain carries TRBV4-1 and TRBJ2-7, with 8 bases that match TRBD2. Trimming cost V 0 bases and J 2 bases; bases outside gene matches: 9. The germline gives CDR1 MGHRA, CDR2 YSYEKL. The CDR3 consists of 17 residues. CDR3 sequence reads: CASSQDKTGGVPYEQYF. The CDR3, as DNA: TGCGCCAGCAGCCAAGATAAGACGGGAGGGGTCCCCTACGAGCAGTACTTC.

The genes are TRBV27 and TRBJ2-1; D uncertain. Germline V gene data show CDR1 as MNHEY and CDR2 as SMNVEV (reference sequence). The CDR3 consists of 15 residues. Trimming took 3 bases from V and 3 from J, leaving 12 bases between them. The CDR3 spells CASSLDPSVYNEQFF. CDR3 nucleotide sequence: TGTGCCAGCAGTTTGGATCCTAGTGTCTACAATGAGCAGTTCTTC.

This chain connects TRBV6-1 to TRBJ1-2, with D possibly TRBD1 on 5 matching bases. This CDR3 is 15 amino acids long. The germline V and J ends were trimmed by 2 bases and 4 bases, with 14 bases remaining between them. Germline values: CDR1 MNHNS, CDR2 SASEGT. CDR3: CASSESAGFGYGYTF. The CDR3 DNA sequence: TGTGCCAGCAGTGAATCCGCAGGGTTCGGCTATGGCTACACCTTC.

This clone has a single count. The chain is built from TRBV7-2 and TRBJ1-2, with a tentative D call TRBD1 (5 bases). Germline loops: CDR1 SGHTA, CDR2 FQGNSA. Trimming shortened V by 5 bases and J by 4 bases, and 11 bases separated the two germline ends. There are 13 residues in the CDR3. The CDR3 nucleotides are TGTGCCAGCAGCCCGGGGGGAGGCTATGGCTACACCTTC. Its translation: CASSPGGGYGYTF.

This chain links TRBV29-1 with TRBJ2-1, with a tentative D call TRBD1 (6 bases). The length of the CDR3 is 13 residues. Germline CDR1 and CDR2: SQVTM and ANQGSEA. Trimming took 2 bases from V and 8 from J, leaving 13 bases between them. CDR3 DNA: TGCAGCGTTGAATTGGGGGCCGGGTATGAGCAGTTCTTC. It is translated as CSVELGAGYEQFF.

This chain uses TRBV5-4 with TRBJ1-1, with D uncertain. Germline V gene sequence: CDR1 SGHNT, CDR2 YYREEE (reference sequence). V was pared by 2 bases and J by 5 bases, with 16 bases between. The CDR3 contains 15 residues. Written as DNA, the CDR3 is TGTGCCAGCAGCTTATCCGGGAGAGTTGGGACTGAAGCTTTCTTT. Translated, it gives CASSLSGRVGTEAFF.

The rearrangement links TRBV4-1 to TRBJ1-1, with TRBD1 identical over 9 bases. CDR1 and CDR2 from the germline V gene are MGHRA and YSYEKL. Trimming removed 0 bases from V and 1 base from J; junction bases left unmatched: 12. CDR3 length: 19 amino acids. DNA for the CDR3: TGCGCCAGCAGCCAAGATTTCGGGACAGGGACATCGTCGAACACTGAAGCTTTCTTT. Protein sequence: CASSQDFGTGTSSNTEAFF.

CDR3 in amino acids: CASSYSGLATYNEQFF. For the CDR3, the DNA is TGTGCCAGCAGTTACTCGGGACTAGCGACTTACAATGAGCAGTTCTTC. This chain uses TRBV6-2 or TRBV6-3 with TRBJ2-1, with TRBD2 identical over 10 bases. Looked up from germline, CDR1 is MNHEY and CDR2 is SVGEGT. V was clipped by 0 bases and J by 4 bases; unmatched bases: 3. The CDR3 runs 16 residues.

This clone was recorded a few times. The V call is TRBV7-9, the J call TRBJ1-4, with a weak D call TRBD1 (5 bases). The CDR3 contains 14 residues. V gave up 1 base and J gave up 3 bases, with 6 bases separating them. Germline CDR1 SEHNR, CDR2 FQNEAQ (reference sequence). CDR3 DNA sequence: TGTGCCAGCAGCTTAGGGACACCTAATGAAAAACTGTTTTTT. The encoded protein is CASSLGTPNEKLFF.

This clone was observed a handful of times. The V and J genes are TRBV11-2 and TRBJ1-1; D ambiguous. Germline V gene data show CDR1 as SGHAT and CDR2 as FQNNGV. The CDR3 spans 14 residues. Deletions cut 3 bases from V and 2 bases from J, with 10 bases between. The CDR3 here is CASSLGISNTEAFF. The CDR3 DNA reads TGTGCCAGCAGCTTGGGCATATCAAACACTGAAGCTTTCTTT.

This clone was seen a handful of times. The chain is built from TRBV5-4 and TRBJ1-3, with TRBD1 matching 8 bases. Germline trimming cut 4 bases from V and 0 bases from J; bases unmatched to any gene: 3. Germline assignment: CDR1 SGHNT and CDR2 YYREEE (reference sequence). CDR3 size: 15 residues. In DNA form, the CDR3 reads TGTGCCAGCAGCCCTGACAGGGGCTCTGGAAACACCATATATTTT. Translating gives CASSPDRGSGNTIYF.

The V call is TRBV11-3, the J call TRBJ2-2; TRBD1 might be the D (5 bases). The ends were cut back, 2 bases at V and 4 bases at J, with 8 bases in the middle. The germline gives CDR1 SGHNT, CDR2 YENEEA. The CDR3 contains 14 residues. CDR3 coding DNA: TGTGCCAGCAGCTTAAGGGGCAGCACCGGGGAGCTGTTTTTT. This sequence encodes CASSLRGSTGELFF.

This chain connects TRBV4-1 to TRBJ2-3; D is ambiguous. CDR3 length: 16 residues. Germline V CDR1 and CDR2: MGHRA, YSYEKL. V was cut by 0 bases and J by 0 bases, with 10 bases left in between. The CDR3 sequence is CASSQDWSLSTDTQYF. CDR3 bases: TGCGCCAGCAGCCAAGATTGGAGCCTAAGCACAGATACGCAGTATTTT.

The rearrangement links TRBV30 to TRBJ1-5; D is unresolved. The CDR3 runs 15 residues. CDR1 is GTSNPN, CDR2 SVGIG, per germline (reference sequence). The ends were cut back, 0 bases at V and 0 bases at J, with 9 bases in the middle. The CDR3 sequence: CAWSVAGNSNQPQHF. For the CDR3, the DNA is TGTGCCTGGAGTGTAGCGGGAAATAGCAATCAGCCCCAGCATTTT.

The DNA for the CDR3 is TGTGCCAGCAATCCTTTCACAGGGGAGAATTCACCCCTCCACTTT. Its translation is CASNPFTGENSPLHF. The chain links TRBV7-8 to TRBJ1-6, with 7 bases fitting TRBD1. Germline-derived CDR1 and CDR2 are SGHVS and FQNEAQ. The J segment lost 7 bases and the V segment lost 7 bases, leaving 10 bases of the junction unmatched. The CDR3 sequence is 15 residues long.

The V call is TRBV28, the J call TRBJ1-2; maybe TRBD1 (6 bases). V lost 5 bases and J 4 bases, leaving 14 bases between the germline ends. This CDR3 has 14 residues. Germline lookup yields CDR1 MDHEN and CDR2 SYDVKM. For the CDR3, the DNA is TGTGCCAGCAGTCCCCCCCCACAGGGCTATGGCTACACCTTC. It codes for CASSPPPQGYGYTF.

The rearrangement links TRBV6-5 to TRBJ2-7; TRBD1 is a possible D gene (6 bases). V gave up 6 bases and J gave up 1 base, with 10 bases separating them. This CDR3 is built from 13 residues. Germline values: CDR1 MNHEY, CDR2 SVGAGI. CDR3 sequence reads: CASSRTDSYEQYF. The CDR3 DNA reads as TGTGCCAGCAGCCGGACAGATTCCTACGAGCAGTACTTC.

The gene calls are TRBV9 and TRBJ1-5; D perhaps matches TRBD1 (6 bases). Looked up from germline, CDR1 is SGDLS and CDR2 is YYNGEE. The CDR3 covers 14 residues. V was pared by 4 bases and J by 5 bases, with 13 bases between. The CDR3 loop reads CASSKGVLDQPQHF. DNA for the CDR3: TGTGCCAGCAGCAAGGGGGTATTGGATCAGCCCCAGCATTTT.

The CDR3 loop reads CASSNRGYQPQHF. The CDR3 DNA sequence: TGTGCCAGTAGCAACAGGGGTTATCAGCCCCAGCATTTT. V and J are TRBV19 and TRBJ1-5; 7 nucleotides align to TRBD1. CDR3 length: 13 amino acids. CDR1 is LNHDA, CDR2 SQIVND, per germline (reference sequence). The V and J ends lost 6 bases and 5 bases, in that order; junction bases with no gene match: 4. The whole variable domain, filled in from reference TRBV19 and TRBJ1-5, reads DGGITQSPKYLFRKEGQNVTLSCEQNLNHDAMYWYRQDPGQGLRLIYYSQIVNDFQKGDIAEGYSVSREKKESFPLTVTSAQKNPTAFYLCASSNRGYQPQHFGDGTRLSIL.

This clone appeared a single time. The J gene is TRBJ2-4, the V gene TRBV30, with 8 nucleotides matching TRBD2. The CDR3 spans 16 residues. Germline loops: CDR1 GTSNPN, CDR2 SVGIG (reference sequence). Germline trimming cut 0 bases from V and 0 bases from J; bases unmatched to any gene: 4. CDR3 sequence reads: CAWSVPGGIAKNIQYF. CDR3 DNA sequence: TGTGCCTGGAGTGTACCGGGGGGGATAGCCAAAAACATTCAGTACTTC.

The chain's CDR3 is CASSQIKSGEQFF. CDR3 in DNA: TGTGCCAGCAGCCAAATTAAATCCGGTGAGCAGTTCTTC. The chain couples TRBV4-2 to TRBJ2-1, with D hard to call. V lost 2 bases and J 9 bases, leaving 11 bases between the germline ends. Germline CDR1 reads LGHNA; CDR2 reads YNFKEQ. The CDR3 has 13 residues.

The J gene is TRBJ2-2, the V gene TRBV6-5; possibly TRBD1 for D (5 bases). Germline CDR1 reads MNHEY; CDR2 reads SVGAGI. The CDR3 runs 15 residues. Trimming removed 6 bases from V and 4 bases from J, with 15 bases in between. Written as DNA, the CDR3 is TGTGCCAGCAGCTCAGGGATCCGGGTCACCGGGGAGCTGTTTTTT. Amino acids: CASSSGIRVTGELFF.

A note on this clone: At one boundary the junction diverges from the germline segment, which might be a read error. The rearrangement uses TRBV6-1 and TRBJ1-1; D ambiguous. There are 15 residues in the CDR3. From germline, CDR1 is MNHNS and CDR2 SASEGT. In DNA form, the CDR3 reads TGTGCCGGCAGTGATTATGAGGTAGCGAACACTGAAGCTTTCTTT. Encoded protein: CAGSDYEVANTEAFF.

The rearrangement uses TRBV21-1 and TRBJ1-2. TRBV21-1 is marked as a pseudogene. CDR3 length: 15 residues. The CDR3 is CASSKDREKFYGYTF. DNA for the CDR3: TGTGCCAGCAGCAAAGACCGGGAAAAGTTCTATGGCTACACCTTC.

This clone was counted a single time. This rearrangement joins TRBV27 to TRBJ1-4, with 9 nucleotides matching TRBD1. Germline CDR1 is MNHEY and CDR2 is SMNVEV (reference sequence). The length of the CDR3 is 14 residues. With 5 bases clipped from V and 8 bases from J, the junction kept 6 bases outside the gene matches. The chain's CDR3 is CASSRDRAGEKLFF. CDR3 DNA sequence: TGTGCCAGCAGTCGGGACAGGGCAGGAGAAAAACTGTTTTTT.

The CDR3: CASSRLAASYEQYF. The CDR3 nucleotides read TGTGCCAGTAGCCGACTAGCGGCTTCCTACGAGCAGTACTTC. This chain connects TRBV19 to TRBJ2-7; TRBD2 agrees at 9 bases. Germline loops: CDR1 LNHDA, CDR2 SQIVND (reference sequence). With 6 bases clipped from V and 1 base from J, the junction kept 4 bases outside the gene matches. The CDR3 sequence is 14 residues long.

The chain is built from TRBV6-1 and TRBJ1-1; no clear D. The ends were cut back, 2 bases at V and 3 bases at J, with 10 bases in the middle. The V gene's germline CDR1 is MNHNS and CDR2 SASEGT. The length of the CDR3 is 14 residues. The CDR3 region is CASSERVLDTEAFF. For the CDR3, the DNA is TGTGCCAGCAGTGAACGGGTTCTTGACACTGAAGCTTTCTTT.

The sample holds one count of this clone. The rearrangement uses TRBV15 and TRBJ2-5; 8 bases align to TRBD2. V was pared by 1 base and J by 1 base, with 2 bases of the junction left unmatched. There are 15 residues in the CDR3. Germline lookup yields CDR1 LNHNV and CDR2 YYDKDF (reference sequence). The CDR3 loop reads CATSRAGLGQETQYF. CDR3 DNA sequence: TGTGCCACCAGCAGAGCGGGACTAGGCCAAGAGACCCAGTACTTC.